Below, one T cell receptor (beta chain) is given with its context. Sequenced by immunoSEQ multiplex PCR; TCRdb stores in-frame clones only, minus some. Of hundreds of thousands of clones detected, around 86% appear once; the ten largest clones hold 3% to 4%. The data were taken from a study of blood T cell repertoires in COVID-19. Study information: Material from acute and convalescent COVID-19 was sourced from the United States, Italy and Spain.

Individuals drawn from about two dozen US areas were about 18 to 90 years old. Which cohort a participant joined came from the clinical history participants gave. V lost 1 base and J 4 bases, leaving 14 bases between the germline ends. Germline V gene lookup returns CDR1 SGHTS and CDR2 YDEGEE. The CDR3 is made up of 15 amino acids. The clonotype was recovered from a middle-aged woman with acute COVID-19. The gene calls are TRBV5-8 and TRBJ1-2, with D unresolved. The material sequenced was PBMCs or T cells enriched from blood (not recorded which). The CDR3 DNA reads TGTGCCAGCAGCTTGTACGCAGGCGACCCCTATGGCTACACCTTC. Translated: CASSLYAGDPYGYTF. The variable domain in full, completed from reference TRBV5-8 and TRBJ1-2, reads EAGVTQSPTHLIKTRGQQATLRCSPISGHTSVYWYQQALGLGLQFLLWYDEGEERNRGNFPPRFSGRQFPNYSSELNVNALELEDSALYLCASSLYAGDPYGYTFGSGTRLTVV.